One sample yielded the 30 T cell receptor beta chains listed below, sequenced in a study of cytomegalovirus exposure and HLA in healthy donors. Both 60 Vbeta primers and 13 Jbeta primers went into the PCR. Here immunoSEQ multiplex PCR was the method, and the copy in TCRdb shows in-frame clones only, minus some. The repertoire consists of about 180,000 clones, with almost 80% occurring once and the leading ten covering almost 6.5%. Sequencing was done on a sample of PBMCs. The receptors shown here come from a middle-aged man in good health and CMV-seropositive.

This clone was counted between two and nine times. The chain is built from TRBV5-1 and TRBJ1-4; TRBD1 might be the D (6 bases). Trimming pared 0 bases from V and 8 bases from J, leaving 11 bases between. Per the germline V gene, CDR1 is SGHRS and CDR2 is YFSETQ. The CDR3 totals 14 residues. The CDR3 sequence is CASSLEAGDEKLFF. Here the CDR3 DNA reads TGCGCCAGCAGCTTGGAGGCAGGGGACGAAAAACTGTTTTTT.

This clone was seen a few times. The V and J genes are TRBV4-2 and TRBJ2-1; 7 nucleotides line up with TRBD1. The CDR3 length is 18 residues. CDR1 and CDR2 from the germline V gene are LGHNA and YNFKEQ. With V trimmed by 0 bases and J by 0 bases, 8 bases remained unmatched. As DNA, the CDR3 is TGTGCCAGCAGCCAAGATCCAGGGGGATCGTTCTCCTACAATGAGCAGTTCTTC. Amino acid sequence: CASSQDPGGSFSYNEQFF.

On this clone: One end of the junction is discordant with germline, which a read error may explain. The same CDR3 also results from other DNA sequences found in this sample. The chain has TRBV5-1 and TRBJ1-2; no reliable D call. The CDR3 spans 12 residues. Germline values: CDR1 SGHRS, CDR2 YFSETQ. The CDR3 is CASSLAADGYTF. CDR3 in DNA: TGCGCTAGCAGCTTGGCTGCGGATGGCTACACCTTC.

CDR3 region: CASSLAGGRYQETQYF. As DNA, the CDR3 is TGTGCCAGCAGCTTAGCCGGCGGGAGGTACCAAGAGACCCAGTACTTC. The V and J genes are TRBV7-3 and TRBJ2-5, with TRBD2 matching over 8 bases. CDR1 is SGHTA and CDR2 is FQGTGA in the germline V gene. This CDR3 is 16 amino acids long. J gave up 0 bases and V 2 bases, and 5 bases lay outside the gene matches.

V usage is TRBV5-1 and J usage is TRBJ2-2; D perhaps matches TRBD1 (5 bases). The germline gives CDR1 SGHRS, CDR2 YFSETQ. The CDR3 has 17 residues. Trimming cost V 2 bases and J 3 bases, with 17 bases left between them. The CDR3 spells CASSLLIQGSDTGELFF. The CDR3 nucleotides are TGCGCCAGCAGCTTATTAATCCAGGGAAGTGACACCGGGGAGCTGTTTTTT.

This chain's CDR3 is CASSLANQPQHF. The CDR3 DNA is TGTGCCAGTAGTCTGGCTAATCAGCCCCAGCATTTT. V gene TRBV19 combines with J gene TRBJ1-5; D remains ambiguous. The CDR3 covers 12 residues. CDR1 and CDR2 from the germline V gene are LNHDA and SQIVND (reference sequence). Trimming removed 5 bases at V and 4 bases at J, with 6 bases between.

V is TRBV6-5 and J is TRBJ2-3; TRBD2 aligns across 15 bases. The CDR3 contains 15 residues. J lost 4 bases, V lost 5 bases, and 1 base had no gene match. Germline CDR1 and CDR2: MNHEY and SVGAGI. CDR3 loop: CASSGLAGGPDTQYF. The CDR3 region has the DNA TGTGCCAGCAGTGGACTAGCGGGAGGGCCAGATACGCAGTATTTT.

The gene calls are TRBV30 and TRBJ1-4, with TRBD1 as a possible D gene (5 bases). Germline CDR1 is GTSNPN and CDR2 is SVGIG (reference sequence). The ends were cut back, 1 base at V and 1 base at J, with 10 bases in the middle. The CDR3 length is 15 residues. DNA for the CDR3: TGTGCCTGGAGTGGGAAGGGGCTAACTAATGAAAAACTGTTTTTT. This encodes CAWSGKGLTNEKLFF.

The V and J genes are TRBV5-1 and TRBJ2-3, with 13 bases lining up with TRBD2. Per the germline V gene, CDR1 is SGHRS and CDR2 is YFSETQ. Unmatched junction bases numbered 7, after V lost 4 bases and J lost 2 bases. The CDR3 extends over 17 amino acids. For the CDR3, the DNA is TGCGCCAGCAGCCCACTCGGACTAGCGGGAGTCACAGATACGCAGTATTTT. It yields the protein CASSPLGLAGVTDTQYF.

The chain recombines TRBV6-4 with TRBJ2-5; 7 bases map to TRBD2. Germline CDR1 reads MRHNA; CDR2 reads SNTAGT. The CDR3 sequence is 14 residues long. V trimming: 7 bases; J trimming: 7 bases; junction bases outside the gene matches: 12. This CDR3 is CASIGRREWATQYF. DNA for the CDR3: TGTGCCAGCATCGGGAGGCGGGAGTGGGCGACCCAGTACTTC.

This clone appeared a few times. The V and J genes are TRBV10-3 and TRBJ1-2; possibly TRBD1 for D (6 bases). Trimming took off 6 bases at V and 11 bases at J, with 10 bases between the two ends. This CDR3 is built from 10 residues. The germline CDR1 and CDR2 sequences are ENHRY and SYGVKD. CDR3: CAIRDRAYTF. Written as DNA, the CDR3 is TGTGCCATCAGGGACAGAGCTTACACCTTC.

J is TRBJ2-1 and V is TRBV5-1; a weak D match, TRBD2 (7 bases). The CDR3 has 15 amino acids. Trimming stripped 7 bases from V and 3 bases from J, with 17 bases between. The germline V gene encodes CDR1 SGHRS and CDR2 YFSETQ. The DNA for the CDR3 is TGCGCCAGCCTGGGGGGGGCGAATCGCTACAATGAGCAGTTCTTC. It codes for CASLGGANRYNEQFF.

The rearrangement joins TRBV27 to TRBJ2-5; the match to TRBD2 covers 14 bases. The CDR3 covers 22 residues. The J segment lost 2 bases and the V segment lost 2 bases, leaving 19 bases of the junction unmatched. In germline, CDR1 is MNHEY, CDR2 SMNVEV (reference sequence). The CDR3 spells CASSLKAARTSGRKEWQETQYF. CDR3 nucleotides: TGTGCCAGCAGTTTAAAGGCCGCCAGGACTAGCGGGAGGAAAGAGTGGCAAGAGACCCAGTACTTC.

J is TRBJ1-5 and V is TRBV28; a weak D match, TRBD1 (6 bases). The CDR3 is made up of 14 amino acids. With 3 bases removed from V and 6 bases from J, the gap between germline ends came to 12 bases. CDR1 is MDHEN, CDR2 SYDVKM, per germline. The CDR3 nucleotides are TGTGCCAGCAGTTTGCAGGGGCTATTTCAGCCCCAGCATTTT. Translation: CASSLQGLFQPQHF.

This clone was seen only a few times. Additional DNA sequences in this sample encode the identical CDR3. This chain uses TRBV11-3 with TRBJ1-5; TRBD1 agrees at 7 bases. The CDR3 length is 13 residues. CDR1 and CDR2 from the germline V gene are SGHNT and YENEEA. The ends lost 5 bases at V and 4 bases at J; junction bases unmatched: 2. In DNA form, the CDR3 reads TGTGCCAGCAGCCAGGGGGATAATCAGCCCCAGCATTTT. It is translated as CASSQGDNQPQHF. The full variable domain, in which reference TRBV11-3 and TRBJ1-5 provide the parts outside the CDR3, is EAGVVQSPRYKIIEKKQPVAFWCNPISGHNTLYWYLQNLGQGPELLIRYENEEAVDDSQLPKDRFSAERLKGVDSTLKIQPAELGDSAVYLCASSQGDNQPQHFGDGTRLSIL.

In this sample, this clone turned up once. The chain recombines TRBV7-8 with TRBJ1-4; unclear D gene. The CDR3 runs to 14 residues. V lost 6 bases and J lost 7, with 15 bases in between. Germline lookup yields CDR1 SGHVS and CDR2 FQNEAQ. Here the CDR3 reads CASSPRTWGEKLFF. The CDR3 nucleotides read TGTGCCAGCAGTCCTAGGACTTGGGGTGAAAAACTGTTTTTT. The variable domain in full, with the rest retrieved from reference TRBV7-8 and TRBJ1-4, is GAGVSQSPRYKVAKRGQDVALRCDPISGHVSLFWYQQALGQGPEFLTYFQNEAQLDKSGLPSDRFFAERPEGSVSTLKIQRTQQEDSAVYLCASSPRTWGEKLFFGSGTQLSVL.

This clone occurred a few times. This chain connects TRBV6-1 to TRBJ2-7; 8 nucleotides match TRBD2. V trimming: 4 bases; J trimming: 4 bases; junction bases outside the gene matches: 12. The CDR3 covers 16 residues. Germline CDR1 MNHNS, CDR2 SASEGT. CDR3 region: CASSVGLAGWEYEQYF. CDR3 DNA sequence: TGTGCCAGCAGTGTTGGGTTAGCGGGATGGGAATACGAGCAGTACTTC.

The chain carries TRBV5-6 and TRBJ1-2, with 8 bases identical to TRBD1. The CDR3 consists of 13 residues. Germline CDR1 SGHDT, CDR2 YYEEEE. V shed 4 bases, J shed 7 bases, and the junction held 6 bases outside the gene matches. The CDR3 nucleotides are TGTGCCAGCAGCGTAGCAACAGGGGGTGGCTACACCTTC. Its translation: CASSVATGGGYTF.

The rearrangement joins TRBV11-3 to TRBJ1-1; D not certain. With 5 bases removed from V and 1 base from J, the gap between germline ends came to 11 bases. Germline loops: CDR1 SGHNT, CDR2 YENEEA. The CDR3 contains 14 residues. Written as DNA, the CDR3 is TGTGCCAGCAGCCTACGCTCAGGGAACACTGAAGCTTTCTTT. Translation: CASSLRSGNTEAFF.

The V and J genes are TRBV7-9 and TRBJ2-7; TRBD1 matches at 12 bases. CDR1 is SEHNR, CDR2 FQNEAQ, per germline (reference sequence). After removal of 6 bases from V and 5 bases from J, the junction contained 8 bases not matched to a gene. The CDR3 is made up of 15 amino acids. The CDR3 region is CASSFPGQGANEQYF. The CDR3 DNA follows: TGTGCCAGCAGTTTTCCGGGACAGGGGGCGAACGAGCAGTACTTC.

The V call is TRBV30, the J call TRBJ2-1, with D perhaps matching TRBD1 (6 bases). This CDR3 contains 11 residues. Germline CDR1 is GTSNPN and CDR2 is SVGIG (reference sequence). V lost 0 bases and J 14 bases, leaving 11 bases between the germline ends. Here the CDR3 reads CAWSVGRGEFF. The CDR3 region has the DNA TGTGCCTGGAGTGTAGGCAGGGGCGAGTTCTTC.

The chain combines TRBV11-2 with TRBJ2-1; TRBD2 aligns across 12 bases. Trimming removed 5 bases from V and 2 bases from J; junction bases left unmatched: 7. Germline-derived CDR1 and CDR2 are SGHAT and FQNNGV. The CDR3 sequence is 17 residues long. The DNA for the CDR3 is TGTGCCAGCAGCCTGCGAGCTAGCGGGAGGGCCTACAATGAGCAGTTCTTC. Its protein is CASSLRASGRAYNEQFF.

This sequence joins TRBV2 and TRBJ1-5, with TRBD1 matching over 9 bases. V was clipped by 6 bases and J by 5 bases; unmatched bases: 11. In germline, CDR1 is SNHLY, CDR2 FYNNEI. The CDR3 has 16 amino acids. Written as DNA, the CDR3 is TGTGCCAGCAGGCCAGGGGGGACAGGGCATGATCAGCCCCAGCATTTT. Translation: CASRPGGTGHDQPQHF.

This clone was picked up a small number of times. The rearrangement links TRBV27 to TRBJ2-5, with 7 positions matching TRBD2. The CDR3 is 14 amino acids. The V gene end was trimmed by 6 bases and the J gene end by 1 base; junction bases not matched to a gene: 5. Germline V lookup: CDR1 MNHEY, CDR2 SMNVEV (reference sequence). CDR3 region: CASRGGWGQETQYF. CDR3 nucleotide sequence: TGTGCCAGCAGGGGGGGGTGGGGCCAAGAGACCCAGTACTTC.

V usage is TRBV7-9 and J usage is TRBJ1-1, with unresolved D. Trimming removed 3 bases from V and 5 bases from J, with 7 bases in between. CDR1 is SEHNR and CDR2 is FQNEAQ in the germline V gene (reference sequence). The CDR3 sequence is 12 residues long. In DNA form, the CDR3 reads TGTGCCAGCAGCTTCGCTCAGACTGAAGCTTTCTTT. It codes for CASSFAQTEAFF.

This chain uses TRBV6-1 with TRBJ2-3; no clear D. Germline V gene lookup returns CDR1 MNHNS and CDR2 SASEGT. Trimming removed 5 bases at V and 3 bases at J, with 12 bases between. The CDR3 has 14 residues. The CDR3 DNA is TGTGCCAGCAGTTCGGGTCTTTATACAGATACGCAGTATTTT. Protein: CASSSGLYTDTQYF.

J is TRBJ1-1 and V is TRBV10-2; D is uncertain. V was pared by 3 bases and J by 0 bases, with 5 bases between. This CDR3 has 13 residues. Germline CDR1 reads WSHSY; CDR2 reads SAAADI. For the CDR3, the DNA is TGCGCCAGCAGTGATTATGTGAACACTGAAGCTTTCTTT. Translation: CASSDYVNTEAFF.

The CDR3 loop is CASSKTGGQETQYF. DNA of the CDR3: TGTGCCAGCAGTAAGACCGGGGGCCAAGAGACCCAGTACTTC. This chain joins TRBV27 and TRBJ2-5, with D possibly TRBD2 on 6 matching bases. There are 14 residues in the CDR3. Germline CDR1 reads MNHEY; CDR2 reads SMNVEV (reference sequence). The ends were cut back, 5 bases at V and 1 base at J, with 11 bases in the middle.

V is TRBV10-3 and J is TRBJ2-3; the match to TRBD2 covers 8 bases. The CDR3 is 12 residues long. Per germline, CDR1 ENHRY and CDR2 SYGVKD. V shed 10 bases, J shed 0 bases, and the junction held 0 bases outside the gene matches. The CDR3 reads CASGGSTDTQYF. The CDR3 nucleotides read TGTGCCAGCGGGGGGAGCACAGATACGCAGTATTTT.

This clone occurred once. CDR3 region: CASSRTGSLEKLFF. As DNA, the CDR3 is TGTGCCAGCAGTCGAACAGGGAGTCTTGAAAAACTGTTTTTT. The chain employs TRBV7-9 and TRBJ1-4, with a possible D match to TRBD1 (6 bases). The germline V gene has CDR1 SEHNR and CDR2 FQNEAQ (reference sequence). V was clipped by 6 bases and J by 7 bases, with 15 bases between them. This CDR3 contains 14 residues.